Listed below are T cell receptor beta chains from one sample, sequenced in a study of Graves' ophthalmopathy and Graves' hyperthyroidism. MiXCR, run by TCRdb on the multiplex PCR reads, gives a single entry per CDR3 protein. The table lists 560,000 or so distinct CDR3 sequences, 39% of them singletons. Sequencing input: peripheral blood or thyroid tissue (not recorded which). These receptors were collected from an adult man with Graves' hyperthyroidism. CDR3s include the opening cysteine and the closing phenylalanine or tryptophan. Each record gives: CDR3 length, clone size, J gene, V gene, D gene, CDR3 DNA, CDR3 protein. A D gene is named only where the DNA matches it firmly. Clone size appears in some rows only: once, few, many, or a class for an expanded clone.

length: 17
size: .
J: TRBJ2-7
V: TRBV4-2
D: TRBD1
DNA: TGTGCCAGCAGCCAATCTCGGACAGGTCTTAGGACCTACGAGCAGTACTTC
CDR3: CASSQSRTGLRTYEQYF

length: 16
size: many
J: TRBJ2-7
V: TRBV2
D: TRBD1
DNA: TGTGCCAGCAGCGAAAAAACAGGGGCGGAAGATTGGGAGCAGTACTTC
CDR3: CASSEKTGAEDWEQYF

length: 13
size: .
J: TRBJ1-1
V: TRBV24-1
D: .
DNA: TGTGCCACCAGTGATGGGGGAGGCACTGAAGCTTTCTTT
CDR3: CATSDGGGTEAFF

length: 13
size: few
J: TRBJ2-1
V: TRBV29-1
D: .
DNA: TGCAGCGTCGCGATACTAGTCACCAATGAGCAGTTCTTC
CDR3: CSVAILVTNEQFF

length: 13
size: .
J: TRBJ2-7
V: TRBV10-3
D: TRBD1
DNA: TGTGCCATCAGGGACAGGGGGGACTACGAGCAGTACTTC
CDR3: CAIRDRGDYEQYF

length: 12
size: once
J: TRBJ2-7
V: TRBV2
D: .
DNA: TGTGCCAGCAGGTCTATGGGCAATGAGCAGTACTTC
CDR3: CASRSMGNEQYF

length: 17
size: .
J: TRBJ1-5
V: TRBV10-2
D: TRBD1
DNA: TGCGCCAGCAGTGAGAGACAGGGGGCTTCATACAATCAGCCCCAGCATTTT
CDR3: CASSERQGASYNQPQHF

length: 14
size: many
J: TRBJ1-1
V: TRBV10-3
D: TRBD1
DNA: TGTGCCATCAGCGCCGGGACAGGGGTGTCTGAAGCTTTCTTT
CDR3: CAISAGTGVSEAFF

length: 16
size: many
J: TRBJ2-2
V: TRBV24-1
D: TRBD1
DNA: TGTGCCACCAGTGACCGGGGACAGGGATCGCCCGGGGAGCTGTTTTTT
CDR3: CATSDRGQGSPGELFF

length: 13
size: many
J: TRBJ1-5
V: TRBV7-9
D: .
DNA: TGTGCCAGCAGCTTAGGGGCGGGTCAGCCCCAGCATTTT
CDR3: CASSLGAGQPQHF

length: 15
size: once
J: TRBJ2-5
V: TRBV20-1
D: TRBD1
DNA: TGCAGTGCTATTAGGACAGGGGAACGGCAAGAGACCCAGTACTTC
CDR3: CSAIRTGERQETQYF

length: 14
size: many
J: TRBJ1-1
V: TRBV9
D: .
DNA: TGTGCCAGCAGCGTAGAGGGGTGGAACACTGAAGCTTTCTTT
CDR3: CASSVEGWNTEAFF

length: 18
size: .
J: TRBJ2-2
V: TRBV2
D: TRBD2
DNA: TGTGCCAGCAGCCGACAGGGGACTAGCGGGTCGAACACCGGGGAGCTGTTTTTT
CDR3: CASSRQGTSGSNTGELFF

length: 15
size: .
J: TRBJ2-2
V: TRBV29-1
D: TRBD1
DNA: TGCAGCGTTGGCTTGCAGGGGGTGAACACCGGGGAGCTGTTTTTT
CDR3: CSVGLQGVNTGELFF

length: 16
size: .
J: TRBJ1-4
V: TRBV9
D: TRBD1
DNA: TGTGCCAGCAGCGAAGGACAGGGAGACGCTAATGAAAAACTGTTTTTT
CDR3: CASSEGQGDANEKLFF

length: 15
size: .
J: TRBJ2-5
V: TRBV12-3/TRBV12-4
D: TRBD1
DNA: TGTGCCAGCAGTTCGGGACAGGGCCCGGGTGAGACCCAGTACTTC
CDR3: CASSSGQGPGETQYF

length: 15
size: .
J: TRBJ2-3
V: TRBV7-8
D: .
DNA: TGTGCCAGCAGTTTGGACAGCTTAACAACAGATACGCAGTATTTT
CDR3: CASSLDSLTTDTQYF

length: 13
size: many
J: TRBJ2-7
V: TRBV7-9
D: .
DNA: TGTGCCAGCAGCTTTAAGGGACCCTACGAGCAGTACTTC
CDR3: CASSFKGPYEQYF

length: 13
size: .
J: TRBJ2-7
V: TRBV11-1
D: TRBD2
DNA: TGTGCCAGCAGTGAGTCTAGCGGCTACGAGCAGTACTTC
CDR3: CASSESSGYEQYF

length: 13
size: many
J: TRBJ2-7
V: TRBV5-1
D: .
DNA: TGCGCCAGCAGCTGGCAGGACGCCTACGAGCAGTACTTC
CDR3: CASSWQDAYEQYF

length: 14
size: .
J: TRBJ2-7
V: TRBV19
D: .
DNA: TGTGCCAGTAGTAAGGGACTCGGAGTGTACGAGCAGTACTTC
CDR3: CASSKGLGVYEQYF

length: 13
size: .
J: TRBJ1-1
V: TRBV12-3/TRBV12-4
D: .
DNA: TGTGCCAGCAGTTACATCAGGGAAACTGAAGCTTTCTTT
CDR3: CASSYIRETEAFF

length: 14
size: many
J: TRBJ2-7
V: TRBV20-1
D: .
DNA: TGCAGTGCCACCCCGCGGGGCTCTACCTACGAGCAGTACTTC
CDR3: CSATPRGSTYEQYF